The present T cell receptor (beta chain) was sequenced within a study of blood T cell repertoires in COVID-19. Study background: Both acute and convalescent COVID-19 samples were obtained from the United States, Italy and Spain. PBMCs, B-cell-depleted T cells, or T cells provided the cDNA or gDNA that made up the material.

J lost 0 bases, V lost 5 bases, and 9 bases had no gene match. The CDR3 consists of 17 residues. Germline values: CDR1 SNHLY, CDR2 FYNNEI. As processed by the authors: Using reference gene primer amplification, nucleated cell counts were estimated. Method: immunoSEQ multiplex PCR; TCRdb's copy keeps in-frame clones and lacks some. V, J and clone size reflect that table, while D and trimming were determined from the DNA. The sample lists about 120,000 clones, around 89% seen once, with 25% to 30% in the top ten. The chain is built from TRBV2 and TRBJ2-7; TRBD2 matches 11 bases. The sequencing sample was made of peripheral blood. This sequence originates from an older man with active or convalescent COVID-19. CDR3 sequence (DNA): TGTGCCAGCAGTCGTATTGGGACTAGCGGTATCTCCTACGAGCAGTACTTC. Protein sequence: CASSRIGTSGISYEQYF.